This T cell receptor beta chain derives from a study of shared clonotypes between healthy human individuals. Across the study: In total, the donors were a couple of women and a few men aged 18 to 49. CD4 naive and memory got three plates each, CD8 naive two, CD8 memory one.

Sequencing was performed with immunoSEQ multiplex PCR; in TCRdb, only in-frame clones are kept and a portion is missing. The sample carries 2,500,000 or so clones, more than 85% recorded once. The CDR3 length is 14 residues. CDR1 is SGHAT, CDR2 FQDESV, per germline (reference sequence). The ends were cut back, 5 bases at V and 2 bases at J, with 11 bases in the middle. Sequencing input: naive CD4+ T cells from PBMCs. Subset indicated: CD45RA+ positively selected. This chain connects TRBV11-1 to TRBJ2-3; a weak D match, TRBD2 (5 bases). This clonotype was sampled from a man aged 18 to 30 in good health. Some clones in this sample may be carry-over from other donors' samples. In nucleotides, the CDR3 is TGTGCCAGCAGCACGGGAAAATCCACAGATACGCAGTATTTT. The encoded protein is CASSTGKSTDTQYF.